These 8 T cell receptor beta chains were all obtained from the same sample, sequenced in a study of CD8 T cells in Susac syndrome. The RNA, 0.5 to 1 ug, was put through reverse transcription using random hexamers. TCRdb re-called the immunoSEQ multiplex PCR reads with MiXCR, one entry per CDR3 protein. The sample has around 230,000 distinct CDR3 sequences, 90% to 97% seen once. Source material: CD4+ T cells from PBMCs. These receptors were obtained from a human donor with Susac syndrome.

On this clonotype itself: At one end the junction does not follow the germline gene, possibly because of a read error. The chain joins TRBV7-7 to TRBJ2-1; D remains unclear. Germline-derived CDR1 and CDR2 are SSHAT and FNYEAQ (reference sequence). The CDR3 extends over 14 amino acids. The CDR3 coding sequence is TGTGCTAGCAGCTTAGACGCCTTAGGCAATGAGCAGTTCTTC. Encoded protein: CASSLDALGNEQFF.

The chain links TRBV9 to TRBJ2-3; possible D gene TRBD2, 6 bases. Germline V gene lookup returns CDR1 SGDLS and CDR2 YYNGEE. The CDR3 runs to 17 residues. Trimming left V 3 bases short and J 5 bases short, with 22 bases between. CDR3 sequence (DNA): TGTGCCAGCAGCGGACGGGACTCCAACTCACGTGGAGATACGCAGTATTTT. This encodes CASSGRDSNSRGDTQYF. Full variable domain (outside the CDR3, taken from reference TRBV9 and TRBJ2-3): DSGVTQTPKHLITATGQRVTLRCSPRSGDLSVYWYQQSLDQGLQFLIQYYNGEERAKGNILERFSAQQFPDLHSELNLSSLELGDSALYFCASSGRDSNSRGDTQYFGPGTRLTVL.

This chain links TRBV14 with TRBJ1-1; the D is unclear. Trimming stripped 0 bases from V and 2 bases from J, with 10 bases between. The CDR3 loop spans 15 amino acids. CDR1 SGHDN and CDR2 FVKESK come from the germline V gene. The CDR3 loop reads CASSQDSPPNTEAFF. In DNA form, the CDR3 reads TGTGCCAGCAGCCAAGATAGTCCCCCAAACACTGAAGCTTTCTTT.

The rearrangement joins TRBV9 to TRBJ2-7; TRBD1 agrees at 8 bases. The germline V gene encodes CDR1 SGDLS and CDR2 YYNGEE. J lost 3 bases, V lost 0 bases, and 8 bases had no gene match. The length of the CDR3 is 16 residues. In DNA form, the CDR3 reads TGTGCCAGCAGCGTAGAAGGCGGGACAGGCAGCTACGAGCAGTACTTC. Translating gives CASSVEGGTGSYEQYF.

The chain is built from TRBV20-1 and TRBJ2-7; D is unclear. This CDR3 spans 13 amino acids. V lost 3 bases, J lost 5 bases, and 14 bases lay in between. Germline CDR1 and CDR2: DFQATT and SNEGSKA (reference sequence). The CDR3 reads CSASLVLVNEQYF. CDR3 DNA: TGCAGTGCTAGCCTAGTATTGGTGAACGAGCAGTACTTC.

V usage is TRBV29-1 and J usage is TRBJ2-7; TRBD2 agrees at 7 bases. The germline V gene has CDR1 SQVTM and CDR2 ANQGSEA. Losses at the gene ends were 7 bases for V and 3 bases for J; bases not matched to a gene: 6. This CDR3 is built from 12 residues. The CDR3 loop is CSGQRDGYEQYF. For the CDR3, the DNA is TGCAGCGGCCAGCGGGACGGCTACGAGCAGTACTTC.

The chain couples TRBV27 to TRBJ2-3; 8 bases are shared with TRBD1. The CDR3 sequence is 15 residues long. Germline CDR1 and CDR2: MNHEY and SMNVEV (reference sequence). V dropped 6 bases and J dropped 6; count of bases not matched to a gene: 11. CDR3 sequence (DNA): TGTGCCAGCAGGGGGCCCAGGGGGCAGGCGGATACGCAGTATTTT. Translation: CASRGPRGQADTQYF.

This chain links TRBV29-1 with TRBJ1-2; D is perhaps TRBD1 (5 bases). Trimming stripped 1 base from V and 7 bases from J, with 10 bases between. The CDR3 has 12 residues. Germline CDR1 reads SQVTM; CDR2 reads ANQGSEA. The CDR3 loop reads CSVEGGTSGYTF. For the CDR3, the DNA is TGCAGCGTTGAAGGAGGGACGTCTGGCTACACCTTC.